This is a list of T cell receptor beta chains from one sample in a study of PD-L1 blockade in urothelial cancer. TCRdb keeps only in-frame clones here, not all; method: immunoSEQ multiplex PCR. The sample has more than 50,000 clones; more than 65% are singletons. This specimen consisted of PBMCs, obtained around atezolizumab (anti-PD-L1) treatment. These receptors originate from a man between 65 and 85 years old with urothelial cancer. The CDR3 runs from the conserved cysteine through the conserved F or W. Expanded clones are given a class, and other clones once, few, many or no size at all.

v_gene	j_gene	len	abundance	CDR3aa
TRBV19	TRBJ2-7	12	once	CASGLAGYGQYF
TRBV25-1	TRBJ2-1	14	.	CASSGTGGLNEQFF
TRBV6-1	TRBJ2-2	15	once	CASSDLGAIAGELFF
TRBV5-1	TRBJ2-1	15	.	CASSPGLAVDNEQFF
TRBV19	TRBJ2-3	13	.	CASTQRNTDTQYF
TRBV9	TRBJ2-5	15	.	CASSGGLAAEETQYF
TRBV27	TRBJ2-7	15	.	CASSSQGINTYEQYF
TRBV9	TRBJ2-1	16	.	CASSVDSSGRVGEQFF
TRBV6-5	TRBJ1-4	16	.	CASSWASRDRAEKLFF
TRBV5-1	TRBJ2-2	15	few	CASSPTGFGAGELFF
TRBV7-6	TRBJ2-3	15	few	CASSLLAAAADTQYF
TRBV6-6	TRBJ1-1	13	few	CASSTTGGTEAFF
TRBV5-4	TRBJ2-1	14	.	CASSLARQSDEQFF
TRBV30	TRBJ2-6	14	.	CAWSSGSGANVLTF
TRBV10-2	TRBJ1-1	14	few	CASSAGTGATEAFF
TRBV5-1	TRBJ1-1	14	.	CASSLDRAVTEAFF
TRBV6-1	TRBJ2-7	15	.	CASSELGTGYYEQYF
TRBV18	TRBJ1-5	13	once	CASSPATNQPQHF
TRBV7-9	TRBJ2-7	18	.	CASSFGQGLSGISYEQYF
TRBV19	TRBJ1-5	15	.	CASSIGTGSGQPQHF
TRBV9	TRBJ2-2	16	.	CASSVEWTANTGELFF
TRBV7-2	TRBJ2-5	14	.	CASNSNRDSKTQYF
TRBV19	TRBJ1-2	13	.	CASSIQGLGGYTF
TRBV28	TRBJ2-7	15	.	CASSLNSGSRHEQYF
TRBV9	TRBJ2-7	16	.	CASSVDINSGSLEQYF
TRBV5-1	TRBJ2-7	15	.	CASSLEQGRPYEQYF
TRBV10-2	TRBJ1-5	15	.	CASSESFGGDQPQHF
TRBV2	TRBJ1-3	14	.	CASGDRGRGNTIYF
TRBV6-5	TRBJ1-2	15	.	CASSKGQGFGEGYTF
TRBV6-1	TRBJ2-1	12	.	CASSVRAYEQFF
TRBV19	TRBJ1-4	12	.	CASKVEGEKLFF
TRBV5-4	TRBJ1-1	13	.	CASSLVANTEAFF
TRBV6-1	TRBJ1-2	15	.	CASSGVAGINYGYTF
TRBV12-5	TRBJ2-1	13	.	CASGRRAYNEQFF
TRBV10-2	TRBJ1-1	12	.	CASSEKGRRAFF
TRBV19	TRBJ1-1	16	.	CASSIDPEGVNTEAFF
TRBV10-3	TRBJ1-1	12	.	CAISYSGTEAFF
TRBV7-2	TRBJ2-1	15	.	CASSQDRESYNEQFF
TRBV5-1	TRBJ2-3	15	.	CASSLRGLAGGPEYF